A selection of T cell receptor beta chains follows, all from one sample in a study of cytomegalovirus exposure and HLA in healthy donors. TCRdb's copy holds only in-frame clones and misses some; the assay was immunoSEQ multiplex PCR. The table shows 85,000 to 130,000 clones, with 60% to 80% occurring only once. The sequencing sample was made of PBMCs. All receptors come from a boy younger than 18 in good health and CMV-seronegative. Each CDR3 is given with its conserved first and last residue. The D gene is left open where the match is weak. Part of the rows lack a size; the others show once, few, many or a class for expanded clones.

J,V,size,D,CDR3,DNA
TRBJ2-7,TRBV6-5,many,.,CASSSTGGFYEQYF,TGTGCCAGCAGTTCGACAGGTGGATTCTACGAGCAGTACTTC
TRBJ1-4,TRBV30,.,.,CAWGRLGALDEKLFF,TGTGCCTGGGGTCGGCTAGGGGCGTTAGATGAAAAACTGTTTTTT
TRBJ2-1,TRBV9,.,TRBD2,CASSVVSGGAYNEQFF,TGTGCCAGCAGCGTAGTGAGCGGGGGGGCCTACAATGAGCAGTTCTTC
TRBJ2-3,TRBV2,.,.,CASSTGPTDTQYF,TGTGCCAGCAGCACAGGTCCCACAGATACGCAGTATTTT
TRBJ2-4,TRBV7-9,.,.,CASSLGPVTAKNIQYF,TGTGCCAGCAGCTTAGGTCCGGTTACGGCCAAAAACATTCAGTACTTC
TRBJ2-7,TRBV4-1,.,TRBD2,CASSLRTSGNYEQYF,TGCGCCAGCAGCCTCCGGACTAGCGGCAACTACGAGCAGTACTTC
TRBJ1-2,TRBV6-1,few,.,CASRGGLPHGYTF,TGTGCCAGCAGGGGTGGACTGCCCCATGGCTACACCTTC
TRBJ2-1,TRBV13,.,.,CASSLVSGSRGSSYNEQFF,TGTGCCAGCAGCTTAGTGTCGGGGTCTAGGGGGAGCTCCTACAATGAGCAGTTCTTC
TRBJ2-7,TRBV5-6,.,.,CASSRDSYYNYEQYF,TGTGCCAGCAGCCGCGACAGTTATTATAACTACGAGCAGTACTTC
TRBJ1-1,TRBV19,.,.,CASSITALNTEAFF,TGTGCCAGTAGTATAACAGCTTTGAACACTGAAGCTTTCTTT
TRBJ1-5,TRBV2,.,TRBD1,CASSEEGQGGQPQHF,TGTGCCAGCAGTGAAGAGGGACAGGGCGGTCAGCCCCAGCATTTT
TRBJ1-1,TRBV27,few,.,CASSSRTEAFF,TGTGCCAGCAGTTCCCGCACTGAAGCTTTCTTT
TRBJ2-1,TRBV30,few,.,CAWSVSFEQFF,TGTGCCTGGAGTGTCTCGTTTGAGCAGTTCTTC
TRBJ1-4,TRBV6-6,.,TRBD1,CASSYSGTDREKLFF,TGTGCCAGCAGTTACTCGGGGACAGACCGAGAAAAACTGTTTTTT
TRBJ2-7,TRBV5-6,.,.,CASSLEASSYEQYF,TGTGCCAGCAGCTTGGAGGCTAGTAGCTACGAGCAGTACTTC
TRBJ2-1,TRBV2,.,.,CASNRGADSSTGEQFF,TGTGCCAGCAATCGGGGTGCGGACTCCTCCACGGGGGAGCAGTTCTTC
TRBJ2-6,TRBV30,few,.,CAWSGTSGANVLTF,TGTGCCTGGAGCGGGACTTCTGGGGCCAACGTCCTGACTTTC
TRBJ2-5,TRBV5-8,.,TRBD1,CASGGTGKETQYF,TGTGCCAGCGGGGGGACAGGGAAGGAGACCCAGTACTTC
TRBJ1-1,TRBV27,.,.,CASSFQGWNAEAFF,TGTGCCAGCAGTTTCCAGGGGTGGAACGCTGAAGCTTTCTTT
TRBJ2-7,TRBV5-1,few,TRBD2,CASSLGLAGGPGWEQYF,TGCGCCAGCAGCTTGGGGCTAGCGGGAGGGCCAGGATGGGAGCAGTACTTC
TRBJ2-1,TRBV7-6,.,TRBD2,CASSYLADEQFF,TGTGCCAGCAGCTACCTAGCGGATGAGCAGTTCTTC
TRBJ1-2,TRBV18,few,.,CASSPRQGYGYTF,TGTGCCAGCTCACCGAGGCAGGGGTATGGCTACACCTTC
TRBJ1-2,TRBV5-8,.,.,CASSPGPGRGYTF,TGTGCCAGCAGCCCCGGACCGGGGAGAGGCTACACCTTC
TRBJ1-1,TRBV10-1,.,.,CASITQGPLNTEAFF,TGCGCCAGCATTACACAGGGACCTTTGAACACTGAAGCTTTCTTT
TRBJ2-3,TRBV6-5,few,.,CASSYSWDFPTDTQYF,TGTGCCAGCAGTTACTCATGGGACTTCCCCACAGATACGCAGTATTTT
TRBJ2-1,TRBV30,.,TRBD2,CAWSPRTSGSYNEQFF,TGTGCCTGGAGTCCTCGGACTAGCGGCTCCTACAATGAGCAGTTCTTC
TRBJ2-1,TRBV9,.,.,CASSVGGGAFNEQFF,TGTGCCAGCAGCGTTGGTGGGGGGGCCTTCAATGAGCAGTTCTTC
TRBJ1-5,TRBV4-1,.,.,CASSHRGGQPQHF,TGCGCCAGCAGCCATCGGGGGGGTCAGCCCCAGCATTTT
TRBJ2-1,TRBV11-2,.,.,CASSSQGGEQFF,TGTGCCAGCAGCTCCCAGGGTGGTGAGCAGTTCTTC
TRBJ2-1,TRBV7-9,few,.,CASSYGDSYNEQFF,TGTGCCAGCAGCTATGGAGACAGTTACAATGAGCAGTTCTTC
TRBJ2-7,TRBV30,.,.,CAWNTEYEQYF,TGTGCCTGGAATACAGAGTACGAGCAGTACTTC
TRBJ2-7,TRBV4-1,.,TRBD1,CASSQATGMSEQYF,TGCGCCAGCAGCCAAGCGACAGGGATGAGCGAGCAGTACTTC
TRBJ1-2,TRBV29-1,.,TRBD1,CSVTGGYGYTF,TGCAGCGTGACAGGGGGCTATGGCTACACCTTC
TRBJ1-2,TRBV20-1,few,.,CSANRVYGYTF,TGCAGTGCTAACAGGGTTTATGGCTACACCTTC
TRBJ1-4,TRBV6-1,.,.,CASSANPDSIEKLFF,TGTGCCAGCAGTGCGAACCCGGACAGCATTGAAAAACTGTTTTTT
TRBJ2-7,TRBV7-2,.,TRBD2,CASSLDGGAYEQYF,TGTGCCAGCAGCTTAGACGGGGGGGCCTACGAGCAGTACTTC
TRBJ2-3,TRBV4-1,.,TRBD1,CASSYGQGGTDTQYF,TGCGCCAGCAGCTACGGACAGGGGGGCACAGATACGCAGTATTTT
TRBJ2-5,TRBV10-2,.,TRBD1,CAIPGQGGETQYF,TGCGCCATCCCGGGACAGGGCGGAGAGACCCAGTACTTC
TRBJ1-2,TRBV6-5,.,.,CASRQNYGYTF,TGTGCCAGCAGACAGAACTATGGCTACACCTTC
TRBJ1-4,TRBV15,.,.,CATKPEPNEKLFF,TGTGCCACCAAGCCTGAACCGAATGAAAAACTGTTTTTT
TRBJ1-2,TRBV27,.,TRBD1,CASSFLRQGALYGYTF,TGTGCCAGCAGTTTTTTGAGACAGGGGGCCCTCTATGGCTACACCTTC
TRBJ1-1,TRBV27,.,.,CASLAGTRAFF,TGTGCCAGTTTGGCAGGAACTCGAGCTTTCTTT
TRBJ1-5,TRBV28,.,.,CASTWAGGNQPQHF,TGTGCCAGCACCTGGGCAGGGGGCAATCAGCCCCAGCATTTT
TRBJ2-7,TRBV28,once,TRBD2,CASIPGLAKTYEQYF,TGTGCCAGCATTCCGGGACTAGCGAAAACCTACGAGCAGTACTTC
TRBJ2-7,TRBV2,.,TRBD1,CASTGTGHSYEQYF,TGTGCCAGCACCGGGACAGGGCACTCCTACGAGCAGTACTTC
TRBJ1-5,TRBV5-8,.,TRBD1,CASSFGTASNQPQHF,TGTGCCAGCAGCTTCGGGACAGCGAGCAATCAGCCCCAGCATTTT